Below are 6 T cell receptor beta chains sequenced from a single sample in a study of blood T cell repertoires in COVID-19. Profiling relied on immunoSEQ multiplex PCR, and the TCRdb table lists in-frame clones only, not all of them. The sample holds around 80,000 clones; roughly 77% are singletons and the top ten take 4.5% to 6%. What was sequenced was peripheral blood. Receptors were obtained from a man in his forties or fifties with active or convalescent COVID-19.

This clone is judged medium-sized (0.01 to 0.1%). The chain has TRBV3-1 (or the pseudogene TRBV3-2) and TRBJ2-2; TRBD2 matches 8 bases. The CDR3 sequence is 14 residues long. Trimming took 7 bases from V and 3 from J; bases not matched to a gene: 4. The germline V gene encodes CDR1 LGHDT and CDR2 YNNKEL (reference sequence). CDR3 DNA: TGTGCCAGCACCCCGGGGGGGGACACCGGGGAGCTGTTTTTT. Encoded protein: CASTPGGDTGELFF.

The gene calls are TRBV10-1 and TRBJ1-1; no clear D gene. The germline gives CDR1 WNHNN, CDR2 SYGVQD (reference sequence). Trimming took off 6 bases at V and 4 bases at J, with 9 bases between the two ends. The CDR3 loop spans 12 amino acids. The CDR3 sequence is CASRGSGTEAFF. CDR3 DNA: TGCGCCAGCAGGGGCTCTGGCACTGAAGCTTTCTTT.

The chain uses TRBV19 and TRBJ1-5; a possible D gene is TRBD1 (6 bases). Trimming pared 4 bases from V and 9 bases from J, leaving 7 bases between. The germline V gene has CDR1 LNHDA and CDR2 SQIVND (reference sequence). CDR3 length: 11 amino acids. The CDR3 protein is CASSKTGPQHF. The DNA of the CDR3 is TGTGCCAGTAGTAAGACAGGGCCCCAGCATTTT.

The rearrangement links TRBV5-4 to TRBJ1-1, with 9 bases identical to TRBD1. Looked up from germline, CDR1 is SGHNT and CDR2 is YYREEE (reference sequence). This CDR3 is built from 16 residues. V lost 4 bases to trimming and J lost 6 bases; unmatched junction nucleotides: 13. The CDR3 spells CASSAGGDRDRAEAFF. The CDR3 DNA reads TGTGCCAGCAGCGCCGGAGGGGACAGGGATCGCGCTGAAGCTTTCTTT.

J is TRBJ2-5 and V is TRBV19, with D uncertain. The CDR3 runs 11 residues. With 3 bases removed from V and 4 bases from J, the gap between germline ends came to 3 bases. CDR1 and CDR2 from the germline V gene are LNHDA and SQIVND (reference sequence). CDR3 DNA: TGTGCCAGTAGTATCCGAGAGACCCAGTACTTC. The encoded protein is CASSIRETQYF.

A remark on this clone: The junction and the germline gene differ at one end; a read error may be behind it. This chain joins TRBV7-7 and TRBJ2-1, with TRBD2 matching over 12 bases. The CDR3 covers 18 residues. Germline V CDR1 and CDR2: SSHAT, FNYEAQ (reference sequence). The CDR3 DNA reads TGTGCTAGCAGCCCGCGGACTAGCGGGATTATCTCCTACAATGAGCAGTTCTTC. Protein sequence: CASSPRTSGIISYNEQFF.